The next 31 T cell receptor beta chains were all read from a single sample in a study of cytomegalovirus exposure and HLA in healthy donors. Primers included in the PCR were 60 Vbeta and 13 Jbeta primers. Generated by immunoSEQ multiplex PCR, the TCRdb table keeps only in-frame clones and is missing some. The profile covers over 110,000 clones, with roughly 80% appearing a single time and just over 4.5% taken by the ten largest. Sequenced input: PBMCs. Source of these receptors: a man aged 40-49 years in good health and CMV-seronegative.

The genes are TRBV10-1 and TRBJ2-3; 8 nucleotides line up with TRBD2. This CDR3 contains 15 residues. Germline assignment: CDR1 WNHNN and CDR2 SYGVQD (reference sequence). Unmatched junction bases numbered 9, after V lost 6 bases and J lost 4 bases. CDR3 in amino acids: CASSGAGASADTQYF. In nucleotides, the CDR3 is TGCGCCAGCAGCGGAGCGGGGGCTAGCGCAGATACGCAGTATTTT.

The rearrangement joins TRBV19 to TRBJ2-7; 10 bases fit TRBD1. The CDR3 totals 15 residues. The J segment lost 7 bases and the V segment lost 2 bases, leaving 8 bases of the junction unmatched. Per germline, CDR1 LNHDA and CDR2 SQIVND (reference sequence). The CDR3 DNA reads as TGTGCCAGTAGTATACCGGGACAGGGGATGGGGGAGCAGTACTTC. The encoded protein is CASSIPGQGMGEQYF.

The J gene is TRBJ2-5, the V gene TRBV6-5; TRBD2 aligns across 8 bases. The V and J ends lost 4 bases and 5 bases, in that order; junction bases with no gene match: 6. This CDR3 region has 14 residues. Per germline, CDR1 MNHEY and CDR2 SVGAGI. CDR3 nucleotide sequence: TGTGCCAGCAGTTCTAGCAGCGGGGGTGAGACCCAGTACTTC. Protein sequence: CASSSSSGGETQYF.

The chain links TRBV6-5 to TRBJ1-4; the D gene is possibly TRBD1 (5 bases). CDR3 length: 15 amino acids. V lost 6 bases, J lost 5 bases, and 16 bases lay in between. The germline gives CDR1 MNHEY, CDR2 SVGAGI. The CDR3 DNA reads TGTGCCAGCAGCCAAGCGGGACGGCCAAATGAAAAACTGTTTTTT. Translated: CASSQAGRPNEKLFF.

CDR3: CASRTGGVYNEQFF. In DNA form, the CDR3 reads TGTGCCAGTCGCACAGGGGGCGTCTACAATGAGCAGTTCTTC. This rearrangement joins TRBV19 to TRBJ2-1, with TRBD1 identical over 9 bases. CDR3 length: 14 amino acids. The germline V gene encodes CDR1 LNHDA and CDR2 SQIVND (reference sequence). The V and J ends lost 8 bases and 3 bases, in that order; junction bases with no gene match: 5.

CDR3 in amino acids: CAWSKGGRSYEQYF. The DNA for the CDR3 is TGTGCCTGGAGTAAAGGAGGCAGAAGCTACGAGCAGTACTTC. The genes are TRBV30 and TRBJ2-5; D possibly corresponds to TRBD2 (5 bases). TRBJ2-7 matches the DNA end more closely, so the J call is doubtful. Per the germline V gene, CDR1 is GTSNPN and CDR2 is SVGIG (reference sequence). CDR3 size: 14 residues.

The V gene is TRBV6-4, the J gene TRBJ1-2; D gene unclear. The CDR3 contains 14 residues. The germline V gene has CDR1 MRHNA and CDR2 SNTAGT. The V gene lost 0 bases and the J gene lost 11 bases, with 16 bases spanning the gap. The CDR3 bases are TGTGCCAGCAGTGACTCGATTGCGGTCGGAGTTTACACCTTC. Translating gives CASSDSIAVGVYTF.

J is TRBJ2-7 and V is TRBV6-5, with 7 bases lining up with TRBD1. J was trimmed by 6 bases and V by 9 bases; bases with no gene match: 8. Germline loops: CDR1 MNHEY, CDR2 SVGAGI. This CDR3 comprises 12 residues. The CDR3 loop reads CASRQGVFEQYF. The CDR3 region has the DNA TGTGCCAGTCGACAGGGTGTATTCGAGCAGTACTTC.

This chain connects TRBV30 to TRBJ2-5, with D possibly TRBD2 on 5 matching bases. The J call may be in error: the DNA end matches TRBJ2-7 better. Germline V gives CDR1 GTSNPN, CDR2 SVGIG (reference sequence). CDR3 length: 17 residues. CDR3 DNA: TGTGCCTGGAGTCGTACGATCTCAGGACGGCAAGGAGGCGAGCAGTACTTC. Translation: CAWSRTISGRQGGEQYF.

The genes are TRBV5-1 and TRBJ2-3; TRBD2 matches at 7 bases. Germline loops: CDR1 SGHRS, CDR2 YFSETQ. Germline trimming cut 1 base from V and 0 bases from J; bases unmatched to any gene: 8. CDR3 length: 17 amino acids. This chain's CDR3 is CASSLFPGGASTDTQYF. Written as DNA, the CDR3 is TGCGCCAGCAGCTTGTTCCCGGGGGGTGCTAGCACAGATACGCAGTATTTT.

The chain employs TRBV18 and TRBJ2-5, with a tentative D call TRBD2 (6 bases). CDR1 and CDR2 from the germline V gene are KGHSH and LQKENI. The CDR3 has 12 residues. The germline V and J ends were trimmed by 6 bases and 3 bases, with 8 bases remaining between them. This CDR3 is CASSGEEETQYF. DNA of the CDR3: TGTGCCAGCTCCGGGGAGGAAGAGACCCAGTACTTC.

This chain joins TRBV6-4 and TRBJ1-5; D remains ambiguous. This CDR3 contains 13 residues. The germline CDR1 and CDR2 sequences are MRHNA and SNTAGT. V lost 5 bases, J lost 0 bases, and 5 bases lay in between. The CDR3 bases are TGTGCCAGCAGTCAGGATAGCAATCAGCCCCAGCATTTT. Its translation is CASSQDSNQPQHF.

The chain joins TRBV2 to TRBJ2-2; a weak D match, TRBD1 (6 bases). The CDR3 extends over 13 amino acids. V lost 6 bases and J 4 bases, leaving 9 bases between the germline ends. Germline assignment: CDR1 SNHLY and CDR2 FYNNEI. This CDR3 reads CASRYRVTGELFF. Here the CDR3 DNA reads TGTGCCAGCAGGTACAGGGTCACCGGGGAGCTGTTTTTT.

This clone was seen a handful of times. The chain uses TRBV28 and TRBJ1-6; 9 bases are shared with TRBD1. V gave up 6 bases and J gave up 7 bases; unmatched junction bases: 7. Germline loops: CDR1 MDHEN, CDR2 SYDVKM. The CDR3 runs 15 residues. CDR3 sequence (DNA): TGTGCCAGCAGCACCGGGACAGGGAACAATTCACCCCTCCACTTT. It yields the protein CASSTGTGNNSPLHF.

J is TRBJ1-3 and V is TRBV7-3; D is unresolved. Germline V CDR1 and CDR2: SGHTA, FQGTGA. Trimming left V 5 bases short and J 0 bases short, with 5 bases between. This CDR3 is built from 13 residues. This chain's CDR3 is CASSRGSGNTIYF. The CDR3 DNA reads as TGTGCCAGCAGCAGAGGCTCTGGAAACACCATATATTTT. The full variable domain, rest sourced from reference TRBV7-3 and TRBJ1-3, is GAGVSQTPSNKVTEKGKYVELRCDPISGHTALYWYRQSLGQGPEFLIYFQGTGAADDSGLPNDRFFAVRPEGSVSTLKIQRTERGDSAVYLCASSRGSGNTIYFGEGSWLTVV.

This clone appeared once. This chain joins TRBV7-2 and TRBJ2-7; TRBD2 matches at 13 bases. In germline, CDR1 is SGHTA, CDR2 FQGNSA. This CDR3 comprises 15 residues. V was pared by 3 bases and J by 7 bases, with 6 bases of the junction left unmatched. CDR3 DNA sequence: TGTGCCAGCAGCTTGACTAGCGGGGGGTCGCGGGAGCAGTACTTC. Its translation: CASSLTSGGSREQYF.

The J gene is TRBJ1-1, the V gene TRBV10-2; TRBD1 matches 7 bases. Germline assignment: CDR1 WSHSY and CDR2 SAAADI. The CDR3 contains 16 residues. Unmatched junction bases numbered 11, after V lost 5 bases and J lost 2 bases. The CDR3 reads CASSSGTEFLNTEAFF. CDR3 DNA sequence: TGCGCCAGCAGTTCAGGGACAGAGTTTTTAAACACTGAAGCTTTCTTT.

This clone was observed once. V gene TRBV28 combines with J gene TRBJ2-7; TRBD1 agrees at 12 bases. This CDR3 comprises 14 residues. With 6 bases clipped from V and 4 bases from J, the junction kept 4 bases outside the gene matches. Germline V CDR1 and CDR2: MDHEN, SYDVKM. The CDR3 reads CASRGTGGPYEQYF. In DNA, the CDR3 is TGTGCCAGCAGGGGGACAGGGGGCCCGTACGAGCAGTACTTC.

V usage is TRBV19 and J usage is TRBJ1-1, with 8 bases fitting TRBD1. CDR1 is LNHDA and CDR2 is SQIVND in the germline V gene (reference sequence). V trimming: 8 bases; J trimming: 9 bases; junction bases outside the gene matches: 5. The CDR3 has 11 amino acids. The CDR3 bases are TGTGCCAGTTATCGGACAGGGCAAGCTTTCTTT. It yields the protein CASYRTGQAFF.

The J gene is TRBJ1-4, the V gene TRBV7-9; TRBD1 matches 7 bases. The CDR3 has 14 amino acids. The germline V gene has CDR1 SEHNR and CDR2 FQNEAQ (reference sequence). Trimming at V came to 5 bases and at J to 10 bases, leaving 10 bases not matched to a gene. CDR3 region: CASSQGGAASKLFF. The CDR3 region has the DNA TGTGCCAGCAGCCAAGGGGGCGCGGCCTCAAAACTGTTTTTT.

The rearrangement uses TRBV6-4 and TRBJ2-3, with D maybe TRBD2 (7 bases). The CDR3 covers 14 residues. The germline CDR1 and CDR2 sequences are MRHNA and SNTAGT. V was pared by 2 bases and J by 8 bases, with 14 bases between. CDR3 nucleotides: TGTGCCAGCAGTGACGTGGCGGGGGCGGGTACGCAGTATTTT. It specifies CASSDVAGAGTQYF.

The chain links TRBV15 to TRBJ1-2; a weak D match, TRBD1 (5 bases). The CDR3 is made up of 15 amino acids. Germline CDR1 reads LNHNV; CDR2 reads YYDKDF (reference sequence). The ends were cut back, 0 bases at V and 8 bases at J, with 16 bases in the middle. The CDR3 nucleotides are TGTGCCACCAGCAGAGATATCGGGCCCCAGGGAGGCTACACCTTC. It is translated as CATSRDIGPQGGYTF.

CDR3 sequence (DNA): TGCGCCAGCAGCTTCATCGGAGGGGAGAATCAGCCCCAGCATTTT. This sequence encodes CASSFIGGENQPQHF. The chain joins TRBV5-1 to TRBJ1-5, with TRBD1 as a possible D gene (5 bases). The germline V and J ends were trimmed by 2 bases and 4 bases, with 13 bases remaining between them. This CDR3 has 15 residues. CDR1 SGHRS and CDR2 YFSETQ come from the germline V gene.

The chain combines TRBV4-3 with TRBJ2-3, with D maybe TRBD1 (5 bases). V lost 0 bases to trimming and J lost 1 base, with 14 bases between them. CDR3 length: 17 residues. CDR1 and CDR2 from the germline V gene are LGHNA and YSLEER. The CDR3: CASSQEWGSRGTDTQYF. The DNA of the CDR3 is TGCGCCAGCAGCCAAGAGTGGGGCTCCCGGGGCACAGATACGCAGTATTTT.

The rearrangement links TRBV18 to TRBJ2-7; TRBD1 matches 9 bases. V was clipped by 3 bases and J by 5 bases; unmatched bases: 5. The CDR3 totals 14 residues. Germline lookup yields CDR1 KGHSH and CDR2 LQKENI. The CDR3 nucleotides are TGTGCCAGCTCACCCCCGGGACAGGGCGACGAGCAGTACTTC. Translating gives CASSPPGQGDEQYF.

The chain has TRBV4-2 and TRBJ2-7; D is unresolved. Germline V CDR1 and CDR2: LGHNA, YNFKEQ. V lost 0 bases and J 4 bases, leaving 7 bases between the germline ends. CDR3 length: 13 amino acids. CDR3 bases: TGTGCCAGCAGCCAAGAACATTTATACGAGCAGTACTTC. Protein product: CASSQEHLYEQYF.

The rearrangement uses TRBV12-5 and TRBJ2-5; no reliable D call. The J call may not be correct, given that the DNA end is closer to TRBJ2-7. The CDR3 length is 10 residues. In germline, CDR1 is LGHNT, CDR2 FRNRAP. Here the CDR3 reads CASGLYEQYF. CDR3 nucleotides: TGTGCTAGTGGTCTCTACGAGCAGTACTTC.

The chain combines TRBV2 with TRBJ2-1, with 14 nucleotides matching TRBD2. J gave up 0 bases and V 9 bases, and 10 bases lay outside the gene matches. Germline CDR1 and CDR2: SNHLY and FYNNEI. The CDR3 runs to 18 residues. CDR3 region: CASLGLAGGLSSYNEQFF. DNA of the CDR3: TGTGCCAGTCTTGGACTAGCGGGGGGACTGAGCTCCTACAATGAGCAGTTCTTC.

The J gene is TRBJ2-3, the V gene TRBV5-4, with a weak D call TRBD1 (6 bases). Between the trimmed V and J ends, which lost 4 bases and 2 bases, there was a span of 11 bases. This CDR3 is built from 14 residues. Germline lookup yields CDR1 SGHNT and CDR2 YYREEE (reference sequence). The CDR3 reads CASSLGAVTDTQYF. For the CDR3, the DNA is TGTGCCAGCAGCCTGGGGGCCGTCACAGATACGCAGTATTTT.

V usage is TRBV5-4 and J usage is TRBJ2-1; D unclear. The germline gives CDR1 SGHNT, CDR2 YYREEE (reference sequence). The CDR3 runs 13 residues. The germline V and J ends were trimmed by 0 bases and 6 bases, with 7 bases remaining between them. The CDR3 DNA sequence: TGTGCCAGCAGCTTGGAACTACTCAATGAGCAGTTCTTC. This gives the protein CASSLELLNEQFF.

This clone was recorded once. The chain carries TRBV2 and TRBJ1-2; D perhaps matches TRBD1 (6 bases). Germline CDR1 reads SNHLY; CDR2 reads FYNNEI. This CDR3 is 12 amino acids long. V was cut by 9 bases and J by 6 bases, with 14 bases left in between. The CDR3 sequence: CARPTGRNGYTF. In DNA, the CDR3 is TGTGCCAGGCCAACAGGGCGGAATGGCTACACCTTC.